This TCR beta chain derives from a study of early T cells in non-severe SARS-CoV-2 infection. Study context: Alpha and beta chains were unpaired, from unsorted whole-blood bulk RNA.

Notes on the study in general: Missing private and CD4 specificities, VDJdb matching favored anti-spike CD8 responses.

The V gene's germline CDR1 is SNHLY and CDR2 FYNNEI. The CDR3 length is 13 residues. With 7 bases clipped from V and 1 base from J, the junction kept 3 bases outside the gene matches. Unique molecular identifiers were attached to individual cDNA molecules. One entry per CDR3 protein results from TCRdb running MiXCR on the 5' RACE reads. The data show tens of thousands of distinct CDR3 sequences, roughly a sixth seen once. Points on this clonotype: Its antigen is not identified.

The chain carries TRBV2 and TRBJ1-1, with 7 nucleotides matching TRBD1. The TCR was taken from an adult who was a healthcare worker with PCR-confirmed SARS-CoV-2 infection or an uninfected control (not recorded which). The specimen was whole blood. The CDR3 DNA is TGTGCCAGCAATAGGGACAGGAACACTGAAGCTTTCTTT. This encodes CASNRDRNTEAFF.